This entry is about one TCR beta chain. The CDR3 spans 15 residues. CDR1 and CDR2 from the germline V gene are MNHNY and SVGAGI (reference sequence). With 10 bases removed from V and 0 bases from J, the gap between germline ends came to 16 bases. This sample is part of a study of blood T cell repertoires in COVID-19. Clones were read by immunoSEQ multiplex PCR, and TCRdb kept only the in-frame ones, dropping some. The sample holds roughly 180,000 clones, about four fifths seen once. Sequencing was done on a sample of peripheral blood. This chain connects TRBV6-6 to TRBJ1-3, with a possible D match to TRBD1 (6 bases). This receptor was obtained from a human donor in a cohort sampled during active COVID-19. The CDR3 protein is CATQQGSSSGNTIYF. The DNA for the CDR3 is TGTGCCACCCAACAGGGCTCGAGCTCTGGAAACACCATATATTTT.